These 9 T cell receptor beta chains were sequenced from one sample in a study of T cell responses to AZD1222 COVID-19 vaccine. Produced via immunoSEQ multiplex PCR; TCRdb's table is partial and in-frame only. The data show 120,000 to 150,000 clones, under 95% seen once. The input for sequencing was peripheral blood, taken on day 0 of AZD1222 vaccination. These receptors were obtained from an adult in good health.

The chain links TRBV11-2 to TRBJ1-6, with no clear D. Trimming cost V 1 base and J 4 bases, with 2 bases left between them. CDR3 length equals 13 residues. Germline CDR1 is SGHAT and CDR2 is FQNNGV. The CDR3 loop is CASSLGYNSPLHF. The DNA for the CDR3 is TGTGCCAGCAGCTTAGGGTATAATTCACCCCTCCACTTT.

This clone appeared a single time. This chain connects TRBV5-1 to TRBJ1-6, with TRBD1 matching over 7 bases. The CDR3 is made up of 18 amino acids. CDR1 and CDR2 from the germline V gene are SGHRS and YFSETQ. Germline trimming cut 0 bases from V and 3 bases from J; bases unmatched to any gene: 9. The CDR3 DNA sequence: TGCGCCAGCAGCTTGGAGGGTCAGGCAGGGGGCTATAATTCACCCCTCCACTTT. It yields the protein CASSLEGQAGGYNSPLHF.

The chain couples TRBV5-1 to TRBJ2-1; 9 nucleotides match TRBD2. Looked up from germline, CDR1 is SGHRS and CDR2 is YFSETQ. V shed 4 bases, J shed 4 bases, and the junction held 12 bases outside the gene matches. The CDR3 has 17 amino acids. DNA of the CDR3: TGCGCCAGCAGCGCACCGGGACTAGCCATTAAGTACAATGAGCAGTTCTTC. Residues: CASSAPGLAIKYNEQFF.

This chain joins TRBV10-3 and TRBJ2-7; the match to TRBD1 covers 9 bases. Trimming removed 6 bases from V and 5 bases from J; junction bases left unmatched: 8. The CDR3 runs 14 residues. Germline-derived CDR1 and CDR2 are ENHRY and SYGVKD. CDR3 bases: TGTGCCATCAGAGCAACAGGGGGCCTGAACGAGCAGTACTTC. Translated: CAIRATGGLNEQYF.

The CDR3 here is CASSSPNYEQYF. The CDR3 DNA is TGTGCCAGCAGCTCCCCCAACTACGAGCAGTACTTC. The genes are TRBV5-4 and TRBJ2-7, with D unclear. CDR3 length: 12 residues. V lost 3 bases, J lost 3 bases, and 7 bases lay in between. Germline assignment: CDR1 SGHNT and CDR2 YYREEE (reference sequence).

The rearrangement joins TRBV3-1 (or the pseudogene TRBV3-2) to TRBJ1-1; 9 bases are a match to TRBD1. Germline loops: CDR1 LGHDT, CDR2 YNNKEL (reference sequence). The CDR3 length is 16 residues. The trim removed 4 bases at V and 6 bases at J, leaving 12 bases unmatched. The CDR3 sequence is CASSPAPATGGSEAFF. The CDR3, as DNA: TGTGCCAGCAGCCCCGCGCCCGCGACAGGGGGTTCTGAAGCTTTCTTT.

The V gene is TRBV19, the J gene TRBJ2-1; no definite D call. CDR1 LNHDA and CDR2 SQIVND come from the germline V gene (reference sequence). The V gene lost 5 bases and the J gene lost 4 bases, with 3 bases spanning the gap. This CDR3 spans 11 amino acids. The CDR3 reads CASSEYNEQFF. DNA of the CDR3: TGTGCCAGTAGTGAGTACAATGAGCAGTTCTTC.

The chain has TRBV19 and TRBJ2-5; TRBD1 might be the D (5 bases). CDR1 is LNHDA and CDR2 is SQIVND in the germline V gene (reference sequence). CDR3 length equals 15 residues. Trimming removed 3 bases at V and 1 base at J, with 12 bases between. Here the CDR3 reads CASSILGTGQETQYF. CDR3 DNA: TGTGCCAGTAGTATCCTAGGAACAGGCCAAGAGACCCAGTACTTC.

This clone was picked up a small number of times. The J gene is TRBJ1-5, the V gene TRBV19; no clear D gene. Trimming left V 6 bases short and J 3 bases short, with 21 bases between. This CDR3 contains 17 residues. CDR1 is LNHDA, CDR2 SQIVND, per germline (reference sequence). This CDR3 reads CASSGLWQSMANQPQHF. The CDR3 nucleotides read TGTGCCAGTAGCGGTTTGTGGCAATCAATGGCCAATCAGCCCCAGCATTTT.